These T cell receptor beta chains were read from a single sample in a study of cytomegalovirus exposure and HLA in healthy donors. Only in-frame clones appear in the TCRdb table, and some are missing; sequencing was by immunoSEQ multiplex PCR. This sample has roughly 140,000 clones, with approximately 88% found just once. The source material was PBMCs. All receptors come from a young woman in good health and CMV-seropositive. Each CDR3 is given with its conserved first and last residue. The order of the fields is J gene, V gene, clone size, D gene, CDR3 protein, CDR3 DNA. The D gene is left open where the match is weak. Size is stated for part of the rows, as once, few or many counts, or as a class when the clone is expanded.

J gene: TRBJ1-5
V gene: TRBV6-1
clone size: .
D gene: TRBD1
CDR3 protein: CASSGTGALISNQPQHF
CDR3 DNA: TGTGCCAGCAGTGGGACAGGGGCCCTTATAAGCAATCAGCCCCAGCATTTT

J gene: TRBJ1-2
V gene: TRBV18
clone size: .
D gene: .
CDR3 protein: CASSPQQGPISYGYTF
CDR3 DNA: TGTGCCAGCTCACCACAGCAGGGCCCGATTTCCTATGGCTACACCTTC

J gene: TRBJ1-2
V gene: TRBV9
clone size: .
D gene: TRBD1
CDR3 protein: CASSVGNRGNVHGYTF
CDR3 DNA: TGTGCCAGCAGCGTAGGCAACAGGGGGAATGTTCATGGCTACACCTTC

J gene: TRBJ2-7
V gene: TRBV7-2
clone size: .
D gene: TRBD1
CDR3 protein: CASSPRLGGQTYEQYF
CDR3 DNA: TGTGCCAGCAGCCCCCGCCTTGGGGGACAGACCTACGAGCAGTACTTC

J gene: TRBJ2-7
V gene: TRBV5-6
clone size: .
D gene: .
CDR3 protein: CASSLGLEQYF
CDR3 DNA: TGTGCCAGCAGCTTGGGGCTCGAGCAGTACTTC

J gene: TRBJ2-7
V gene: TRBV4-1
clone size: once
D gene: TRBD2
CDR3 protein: CASTIREDSYEQYF
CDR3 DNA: TGCGCCAGCACTATACGGGAGGACTCCTACGAGCAGTACTTC

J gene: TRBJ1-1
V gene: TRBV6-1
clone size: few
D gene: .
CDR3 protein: CAINPRGGTEAFF
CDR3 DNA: TGTGCCATAAACCCCCGGGGTGGCACTGAAGCTTTCTTT

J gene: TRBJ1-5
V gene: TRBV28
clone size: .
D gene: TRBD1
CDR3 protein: CASSMDRLNQPQHF
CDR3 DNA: TGTGCCAGCAGTATGGACAGGCTGAATCAGCCCCAGCATTTT

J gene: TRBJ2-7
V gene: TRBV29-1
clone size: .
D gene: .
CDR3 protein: CSVGAPTAGKESEQYF
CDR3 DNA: TGCAGCGTGGGGGCTCCTACGGCAGGTAAGGAATCCGAGCAGTACTTC

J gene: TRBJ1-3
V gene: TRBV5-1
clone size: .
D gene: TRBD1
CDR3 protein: CASSPGQAPISGNTIYF
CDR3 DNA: TGCGCCAGCAGCCCGGGACAGGCCCCGATCTCTGGAAACACCATATATTTT

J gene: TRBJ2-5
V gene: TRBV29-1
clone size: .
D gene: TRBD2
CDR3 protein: CSVEWGGETQYF
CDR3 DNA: TGCAGCGTTGAATGGGGGGGGGAGACCCAGTACTTC

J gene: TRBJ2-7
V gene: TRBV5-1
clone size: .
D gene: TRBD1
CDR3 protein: CASSSGQGNSEQYF
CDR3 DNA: TGCGCCAGCAGCTCCGGACAGGGAAATAGCGAGCAGTACTTC

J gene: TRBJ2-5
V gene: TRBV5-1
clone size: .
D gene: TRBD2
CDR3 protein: CASSSTSGLNQETQYF
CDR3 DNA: TGCGCCAGCAGCTCGACTAGCGGACTAAATCAAGAGACCCAGTACTTC